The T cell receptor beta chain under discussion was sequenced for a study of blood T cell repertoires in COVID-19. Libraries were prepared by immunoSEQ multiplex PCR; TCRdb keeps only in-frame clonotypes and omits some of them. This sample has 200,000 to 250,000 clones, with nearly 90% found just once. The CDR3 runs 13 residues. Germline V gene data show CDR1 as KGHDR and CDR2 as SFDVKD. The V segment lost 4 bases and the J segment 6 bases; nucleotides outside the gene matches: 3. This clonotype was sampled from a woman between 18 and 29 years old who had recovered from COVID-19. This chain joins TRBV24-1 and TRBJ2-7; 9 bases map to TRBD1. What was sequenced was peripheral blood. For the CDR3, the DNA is TGTGCCACCAGTGACTCGGACAGGGGCGAGCAGTACTTC. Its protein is CATSDSDRGEQYF.